The 32 T cell receptor beta chains given below trace back to one sample, sequenced in a study of PD-1 blockade in classical Hodgkin lymphoma. Exposure to brentuximab vedotin varied, and each patient had relapsed following autologous stem cell transplantation. Clones were read by immunoSEQ multiplex PCR, and TCRdb kept only the in-frame ones, dropping some. The top ten hold roughly a sixth of the sample, which has 21,000 or so clones, about four fifths seen once. Material: peripheral blood mononuclear cells (PBMCs), obtained before the second cycle of nivolumab. These receptors were collected from a human donor with classical Hodgkin lymphoma.

This rearrangement joins TRBV5-4 to TRBJ2-5, with D possibly being TRBD2 (5 bases). Trimming took 0 bases from V and 7 from J, leaving 10 bases between them. This CDR3 has 13 residues. The germline CDR1 and CDR2 sequences are SGHNT and YYREEE (reference sequence). The CDR3: CASSLDEAGTQYF. DNA for the CDR3: TGTGCCAGCAGCTTGGATGAGGCGGGGACCCAGTACTTC.

This chain connects TRBV15 to TRBJ1-5, with D possibly TRBD1 on 6 matching bases. The germline gives CDR1 LNHNV, CDR2 YYDKDF (reference sequence). The CDR3 is made up of 13 amino acids. Trimming took 6 bases from V and 3 from J, leaving 9 bases between them. DNA for the CDR3: TGTGCCACCAGACCAGGGGACAATCAGCCCCAGCATTTT. This translates into CATRPGDNQPQHF.

The V and J genes are TRBV15 and TRBJ2-1, with D possibly being TRBD1 (6 bases). The CDR3 has 17 residues. Germline V gene sequence: CDR1 LNHNV, CDR2 YYDKDF (reference sequence). V was cut by 0 bases and J by 4 bases, with 16 bases left in between. CDR3 region: CATSRDSTGNKYNEQFF. DNA of the CDR3: TGTGCCACCAGCAGAGATTCGACAGGTAACAAATACAATGAGCAGTTCTTC.

The V and J genes are TRBV30 and TRBJ1-6, with D unclear. Germline V CDR1 and CDR2: GTSNPN, SVGIG (reference sequence). The CDR3 runs to 15 residues. V lost 4 bases and J lost 7, with 17 bases in between. CDR3 region: CAWTPYFRPNSPLHF. DNA for the CDR3: TGTGCCTGGACCCCTTATTTTAGGCCCAATTCACCCCTCCACTTT.

Within the sample, this clone is medium-sized. The J gene is TRBJ2-2, the V gene TRBV6-5; D remains unclear. V was trimmed by 4 bases and J by 6 bases, leaving 6 bases between them. The CDR3 length is 12 residues. CDR1 MNHEY and CDR2 SVGAGI come from the germline V gene. The CDR3 here is CASSFRPGELFF. The CDR3 bases are TGTGCCAGCAGTTTTAGGCCCGGGGAGCTGTTTTTT.

This clone has a handful of counts. V and J are TRBV19 and TRBJ1-6; tentative D call: TRBD1 (5 bases). CDR3 length: 14 residues. Germline lookup yields CDR1 LNHDA and CDR2 SQIVND (reference sequence). Trimming removed 7 bases at V and 7 bases at J, with 14 bases between. Written as DNA, the CDR3 is TGTGCCAGTACCTCGGGACGGGAGAATTCACCCCTCCACTTT. Amino acid sequence: CASTSGRENSPLHF.

The J gene is TRBJ2-3, the V gene TRBV27; possible D gene TRBD2, 6 bases. Germline CDR1 reads MNHEY; CDR2 reads SMNVEV (reference sequence). The CDR3 consists of 15 residues. Trimming took 4 bases from V and 2 from J, leaving 13 bases between them. Here the CDR3 reads CASSSGTPLTDTQYF. CDR3 nucleotides: TGTGCCAGCAGTTCCGGGACTCCACTCACAGATACGCAGTATTTT.

V usage is TRBV29-1 and J usage is TRBJ1-1; no firm D call. The CDR3 spans 15 residues. The V end was cut by 2 bases, the J end by 1 base, with 14 bases between. Germline V gene data show CDR1 as SQVTM and CDR2 as ANQGSEA. In nucleotides, the CDR3 is TGCAGCGTTGAACTTGTGGGCAGCCGGAACACTGAAGCTTTCTTT. Encoded protein: CSVELVGSRNTEAFF.

This clone is a singleton in its sample. The chain has TRBV27 and TRBJ1-1, with D tentatively TRBD1 (6 bases). The CDR3 spans 18 residues. Germline V lookup: CDR1 MNHEY, CDR2 SMNVEV (reference sequence). Deletions cut 7 bases from V and 11 bases from J, with 35 bases between. Here the CDR3 reads CASIAAPPYRAAGWGAFF. The CDR3 region has the DNA TGTGCCAGCATAGCCGCTCCGCCCTACAGGGCCGCGGGTTGGGGGGCTTTCTTT.

In its sample, this clone was seen a few times. CDR3 region: CASSHHGGIMNTEAFF. DNA of the CDR3: TGCGCCAGCAGCCACCACGGGGGGATCATGAACACTGAAGCTTTCTTT. The genes are TRBV10-2 and TRBJ1-1; possible D gene TRBD1, 5 bases. The CDR3 has 16 residues. V was cut by 6 bases and J by 0 bases, with 17 bases left in between. Germline CDR1 reads WSHSY; CDR2 reads SAAADI.

The J gene is TRBJ2-5, the V gene TRBV14, with 10 positions matching TRBD1. This CDR3 spans 15 amino acids. The germline V gene encodes CDR1 SGHDN and CDR2 FVKESK. With 3 bases clipped from V and 4 bases from J, the junction kept 5 bases outside the gene matches. The CDR3 DNA is TGTGCCAGCAGCCATCCGGGACAGGGGCTAGAGACCCAGTACTTC. Translated: CASSHPGQGLETQYF.

This clone was observed once. This chain connects TRBV5-1 to TRBJ1-5; the match to TRBD1 covers 7 bases. The CDR3 loop spans 17 amino acids. The ends lost 3 bases at V and 6 bases at J; junction bases unmatched: 15. Germline V gene data show CDR1 as SGHRS and CDR2 as YFSETQ. The CDR3 DNA reads TGCGCCAGCAGCTCCGACAGGGAGGAAAATTCCGGTCAGCCCCAGCATTTT. Translation: CASSSDREENSGQPQHF. The complete variable domain, with remaining parts taken from reference TRBV5-1 and TRBJ1-5, reads KAGVTQTPRYLIKTRGQQVTLSCSPISGHRSVSWYQQTPGQGLQFLFEYFSETQRNKGNFPGRFSGRQFSNSRSEMNVSTLELGDSALYLCASSSDREENSGQPQHFGDGTRLSIL.

V and J are TRBV5-1 and TRBJ2-2, with 8 bases lining up with TRBD1. Trimming removed 4 bases from V and 5 bases from J; junction bases left unmatched: 4. The CDR3 is 14 residues long. Germline assignment: CDR1 SGHRS and CDR2 YFSETQ. The CDR3 here is CASSPGGATGELFF. The DNA for the CDR3 is TGCGCCAGCAGCCCAGGGGGCGCGACCGGGGAGCTGTTTTTT.

The chain combines TRBV7-2 with TRBJ2-1; TRBD2 aligns across 13 bases. The junction had 7 bases not matched to a gene; V was cut back by 5 bases and J by 9 bases. The CDR3 is made up of 15 amino acids. Germline CDR1 and CDR2: SGHTA and FQGNSA. In DNA, the CDR3 is TGTGCCAGCAGCCCGACTAGCGGGGGGCGGTTTGAGCAGTTCTTC. It codes for CASSPTSGGRFEQFF.

The chain links TRBV9 to TRBJ2-1; 10 nucleotides match TRBD2. The CDR3 consists of 18 residues. Germline V CDR1 and CDR2: SGDLS, YYNGEE. V gave up 0 bases and J gave up 7 bases; unmatched junction bases: 13. This chain's CDR3 is CASSVATKREGHHNEQFF. CDR3 DNA: TGTGCCAGCAGCGTAGCTACGAAGCGGGAGGGCCACCATAATGAGCAGTTCTTC.

This rearrangement joins TRBV4-3 to TRBJ2-2, with TRBD2 matching 8 bases. CDR3 length: 18 amino acids. Germline loops: CDR1 LGHNA, CDR2 YSLEER. Trimming cost V 0 bases and J 1 base; bases outside gene matches: 7. CDR3 loop: CASSQDPLAGLNTGELFF. The CDR3 nucleotides read TGCGCCAGCAGCCAAGACCCGTTAGCGGGGCTGAACACCGGGGAGCTGTTTTTT.

The chain joins TRBV4-1 to TRBJ2-7; D possibly corresponds to TRBD2 (6 bases). The V end was cut by 2 bases, the J end by 4 bases, with 18 bases between. Germline CDR1 and CDR2: MGHRA and YSYEKL. This CDR3 region has 16 residues. The CDR3 DNA reads TGCGCCAGCAGCCAAACCGAGACTAGGGCTGCGTACGAGCAGTACTTC. Its translation: CASSQTETRAAYEQYF.

The rearrangement joins TRBV7-2 to TRBJ2-2; 7 bases match TRBD2. Germline V lookup: CDR1 SGHTA, CDR2 FQGNSA. The V and J ends lost 5 bases and 4 bases, in that order; junction bases with no gene match: 1. This CDR3 contains 13 residues. CDR3 nucleotide sequence: TGTGCCAGCAGCAGGACTAGCACCGGGGAGCTGTTTTTT. Its protein is CASSRTSTGELFF. The variable domain in full, with the rest retrieved from reference TRBV7-2 and TRBJ2-2, is GAGVSQSPSNKVTEKGKDVELRCDPISGHTALYWYRQSLGQGLEFLIYFQGNSAPDKSGLPSDRFSAERTGGSVSTLTIQRTQQEDSAVYLCASSRTSTGELFFGEGSRLTVL.

This clone was observed a single time. This rearrangement joins TRBV7-2 to TRBJ2-4; D remains unclear. The CDR3 loop spans 16 amino acids. Germline-derived CDR1 and CDR2 are SGHTA and FQGNSA. Trimming removed 4 bases from V and 1 base from J, with 14 bases in between. The DNA of the CDR3 is TGTGCCAGCAGCTCGTACTCCAATCGGGCCAAAAACATTCAGTACTTC. Translated: CASSSYSNRAKNIQYF.

This rearrangement joins TRBV10-2 to TRBJ2-3, with 9 bases matching TRBD2. The CDR3 covers 16 residues. V lost 2 bases to trimming and J lost 6 bases; unmatched junction nucleotides: 9. Germline lookup yields CDR1 WSHSY and CDR2 SAAADI. The CDR3 DNA sequence: TGCGCCAGCAGTGAGATAGCGGGAGAAGGGAAGGATACGCAGTATTTT. Translating gives CASSEIAGEGKDTQYF.

This clone was detected only once. The rearrangement joins TRBV6-6 to TRBJ2-7, with 7 positions matching TRBD1. The CDR3 is made up of 15 amino acids. Germline values: CDR1 MNHNY, CDR2 SVGAGI (reference sequence). The J segment lost 5 bases and the V segment lost 4 bases, leaving 11 bases of the junction unmatched. The CDR3 DNA sequence: TGTGCCAGCAGTTCGACATACAGGGGTAACGACGAGCAGTACGTC. It translates to CASSSTYRGNDEQYV.

This clone was seen more than once but under ten times. The gene calls are TRBV2 and TRBJ2-1; D remains ambiguous. Trimming took off 5 bases at V and 2 bases at J, with 4 bases between the two ends. CDR3 size: 12 residues. Germline CDR1 and CDR2: SNHLY and FYNNEI. The CDR3 region is CASSSPYNEQFF. Written as DNA, the CDR3 is TGTGCCAGCAGTTCCCCCTACAATGAGCAGTTCTTC.

The chain is built from TRBV5-6 and TRBJ2-1, with TRBD2 as a possible D gene (5 bases). The CDR3 is 13 amino acids. Deletions cut 6 bases from V and 5 bases from J, with 12 bases between. Looked up from germline, CDR1 is SGHDT and CDR2 is YYEEEE. CDR3 loop: CASIQSGNNEQFF. CDR3 coding DNA: TGTGCCAGCATCCAGAGCGGAAACAATGAGCAGTTCTTC.

This clone was seen more than once but under ten times. V usage is TRBV2 and J usage is TRBJ1-3; TRBD1 might be the D (6 bases). The V and J ends lost 6 bases and 0 bases respectively, with 18 bases between them. Germline CDR1 reads SNHLY; CDR2 reads FYNNEI. The CDR3 runs 17 residues. DNA of the CDR3: TGTGCCAGCAGGAACCAGGACAGCTTACTCTCTGGAAACACCATATATTTT. Translation gives CASRNQDSLLSGNTIYF.

The chain employs TRBV7-6 and TRBJ2-7, with D perhaps matching TRBD1 or TRBD2 (5 bases each). Germline V gives CDR1 SGHVS, CDR2 FNYEAQ. Trimming left V 5 bases short and J 6 bases short, with 8 bases between. There are 11 residues in the CDR3. Here the CDR3 reads CASSRDREQYF. CDR3 bases: TGTGCCAGCAGCCGGGACCGCGAGCAGTACTTC.

This clone turned up a few times. This chain joins TRBV6-1 and TRBJ1-6, with D hard to call. V was shortened by 5 bases and J by 5 bases, with 13 bases between the two germline ends. The CDR3 loop spans 15 amino acids. The germline CDR1 and CDR2 sequences are MNHNS and SASEGT. The DNA for the CDR3 is TGTGCCAGCAGTCGGGTCAGGAAAAATAATTCACCCCTCCACTTT. Translation gives CASSRVRKNNSPLHF.

V gene TRBV5-5 combines with J gene TRBJ1-4; D gene ambiguous. CDR1 SGHKS and CDR2 YYEKEE come from the germline V gene (reference sequence). V lost 5 bases and J 8 bases, leaving 19 bases between the germline ends. CDR3 size: 15 residues. The CDR3 DNA follows: TGTGCCAGCAGTCCCACCGAACGGATAGGAGAAAAACTGTTTTTT. It translates to CASSPTERIGEKLFF.

This sequence joins TRBV11-2 and TRBJ2-2; 7 positions match TRBD1. Unmatched junction bases numbered 12, after V lost 5 bases and J lost 6 bases. The CDR3 length is 16 residues. Germline CDR1 is SGHAT and CDR2 is FQNNGV. The CDR3 coding sequence is TGTGCCAGCAGCGCAGAACAGGGGTTGACGGCCGGGGAGCTGTTTTTT. Residues: CASSAEQGLTAGELFF.

This chain links TRBV19 with TRBJ2-1, with TRBD1 matching 7 bases. Germline CDR1 reads LNHDA; CDR2 reads SQIVND (reference sequence). The CDR3 has 16 residues. Losses at the gene ends were 5 bases for V and 5 bases for J; bases not matched to a gene: 12. CDR3 loop: CASSSPPGQINNEQFF. CDR3 coding DNA: TGTGCCAGTAGTTCCCCCCCGGGACAGATAAACAATGAGCAGTTCTTC.

The chain has TRBV2 and TRBJ1-2, with TRBD1 matching over 11 bases. CDR1 is SNHLY and CDR2 is FYNNEI in the germline V gene. V shed 5 bases and J 4 bases; nucleotides not matched to a gene: 6. This CDR3 is 15 amino acids long. The chain's CDR3 is CASSSGTGGPYGYTF. As DNA, the CDR3 is TGTGCCAGCAGTTCTGGGACAGGGGGTCCCTATGGCTACACCTTC.

This clone has more than one count but fewer than ten. The chain is built from TRBV5-1 and TRBJ1-6, with TRBD1 matching over 7 bases. J lost 19 bases, V lost 1 base, and 11 bases had no gene match. The length of the CDR3 is 13 residues. Germline loops: CDR1 SGHRS, CDR2 YFSETQ. In DNA, the CDR3 is TGCGCCAGCAGCTTGTCGGCCCGGACAGGACTACACTTT. Translated, it gives CASSLSARTGLHF.

By share of the sample, this clone is medium-sized. The J gene is TRBJ1-5, the V gene TRBV19, with D possibly being TRBD1 (5 bases). The V end lost 6 bases, the J end lost 7 bases, and 16 bases lay between the germline ends. In germline, CDR1 is LNHDA, CDR2 SQIVND (reference sequence). The CDR3 loop spans 14 amino acids. The DNA for the CDR3 is TGTGCCAGTAGCCCGCCAGGGTTCAACCAGCCCCAGCATTTT. Protein sequence: CASSPPGFNQPQHF.